The 30 T cell receptor beta chains in this list originate from one sample, sequenced in a study of regulatory T cells in long-lasting Graves disease. Noted time point: persistent/refractory GD, antithyroid drugs over 5 years with positive TRAb. TCR sequences were obtained from RNA taken from PBMCs. Combining iRepertoire HTBI primers with Arm-PCR of CDR3 regions, the authors built TCR beta libraries. TCRdb re-called the multiplex PCR reads with MiXCR, one entry per CDR3 protein. The sample shows approximately 380,000 distinct CDR3 sequences, roughly 20% of them seen only once. The input for sequencing was peripheral blood mononuclear cells (PBMCs), taken when the disease was refractory, from a patient treated with antithyroid drugs. These receptors all stem from a female donor with Graves disease.

The chain uses TRBV4-3 and TRBJ2-7; D might be TRBD1 (7 bases). The CDR3 sequence is 16 residues long. The germline gives CDR1 LGHNA, CDR2 YSLEER. V gave up 1 base and J gave up 4 bases, with 17 bases separating them. In nucleotides, the CDR3 is TGCGCCAGCAGCCAAGGGGTTCAGGGGGGTACATACGAGCAGTACTTC. Translated: CASSQGVQGGTYEQYF.

The chain links TRBV10-3 to TRBJ2-3, with 8 bases matching TRBD2. Germline-derived CDR1 and CDR2 are ENHRY and SYGVKD. The CDR3 has 16 amino acids. V lost 1 base and J lost 2; bases outside the gene matches: 5. CDR3 region: CAISELAGTITDTQYF. CDR3 nucleotide sequence: TGTGCCATCAGTGAGTTAGCGGGGACCATCACAGATACGCAGTATTTT.

This clonotype was detected many times. This sequence joins TRBV30 and TRBJ2-5, with 12 positions matching TRBD2. Germline CDR1 is GTSNPN and CDR2 is SVGIG (reference sequence). The CDR3 extends over 17 amino acids. V lost 2 bases, J lost 4 bases, and 11 bases stayed unmatched. CDR3 nucleotides: TGTGCCTGGAGTCGTGGACTAGCGGGAACGAGGGGAGAGACCCAGTACTTC. As protein: CAWSRGLAGTRGETQYF.

The CDR3 DNA reads TGTGCCAGCAGCTTATTGGTCGGAAGCAATCAGCCCCAGCATTTT. The encoded protein is CASSLLVGSNQPQHF. The chain carries TRBV7-2 and TRBJ1-5; D call uncertain. Germline V lookup: CDR1 SGHTA, CDR2 FQGNSA. This CDR3 has 15 amino acids. The V and J ends lost 2 bases and 1 base respectively, with 9 bases between them.

This clonotype has just a few counts. DNA for the CDR3: TGTGCCAGCAGCGTATTTTCTAGCGGGTTGTCTTCCGGGGAGCTGTTTTTT. This codes for CASSVFSSGLSSGELFF. V gene TRBV9 combines with J gene TRBJ2-2; TRBD2 matches 8 bases. The CDR3 is 17 residues long. V shed 1 base and J 6 bases; nucleotides not matched to a gene: 11. CDR1 and CDR2 from the germline V gene are SGDLS and YYNGEE. The whole variable domain, remainder taken from reference TRBV9 and TRBJ2-2, is DSGVTQTPKHLITATGQRVTLRCSPRSGDLSVYWYQQSLDQGLQFLIQYYNGEERAKGNILERFSAQQFPDLHSELNLSSLELGDSALYFCASSVFSSGLSSGELFFGEGSRLTVL.

This clonotype was observed many times. The V call is TRBV11-2, the J call TRBJ2-7, with 9 bases matching TRBD2. The CDR3 is 16 amino acids. The V and J ends lost 5 bases and 4 bases, in that order; junction bases with no gene match: 12. Germline CDR1 reads SGHAT; CDR2 reads FQNNGV. The CDR3 DNA is TGTGCCAGCAGCCCTAGCTCTGCAGCGGGAGGATACGAGCAGTACTTC. Residues: CASSPSSAAGGYEQYF.

This clonotype was observed a few times. This sequence joins TRBV12-3 or TRBV12-4 and TRBJ2-3; D perhaps matches TRBD2 (6 bases). The CDR3 is made up of 15 amino acids. Trimming took off 4 bases at V and 4 bases at J, with 15 bases between the two ends. CDR3 amino acids: CASSWLASNSDTQYF. The CDR3 DNA reads as TGTGCCAGCAGTTGGCTAGCGAGTAATTCAGATACGCAGTATTTT.

This clonotype was observed at least ten times. V usage is TRBV2 and J usage is TRBJ2-7, with D possibly matching TRBD1 (5 bases). Germline CDR1 reads SNHLY; CDR2 reads FYNNEI. Trimming pared 0 bases from V and 0 bases from J, leaving 9 bases between. This CDR3 contains 15 residues. The CDR3 sequence is CASSEAGQGSYEQYF. The CDR3 bases are TGTGCCAGCAGTGAAGCGGGGCAGGGCTCCTACGAGCAGTACTTC.

This clonotype was counted at least ten times. This chain uses TRBV30 with TRBJ2-7; the D call may be TRBD1 or TRBD2 (5 bases each). CDR1 GTSNPN and CDR2 SVGIG come from the germline V gene (reference sequence). V was cut by 5 bases and J by 5 bases, with 13 bases left in between. The CDR3 is 12 amino acids. CDR3 bases: TGTGCCTGGCGACGAGGGACGAACGAGCAGTACTTC. Translated, it gives CAWRRGTNEQYF.

V usage is TRBV7-2 and J usage is TRBJ1-1, with D unclear. V was cut by 5 bases and J by 5 bases, with 12 bases left in between. The CDR3 runs 13 residues. The germline V gene has CDR1 SGHTA and CDR2 FQGNSA. CDR3 sequence (DNA): TGTGCCAGCAGCCCCGGACCCCAGACTGAAGCTTTCTTT. Translation gives CASSPGPQTEAFF.

This clonotype was counted a few times. This rearrangement joins TRBV20-1 to TRBJ2-5; 12 bases are a match to TRBD2. Unmatched junction bases numbered 3, after V lost 5 bases and J lost 5 bases. The germline V gene has CDR1 DFQATT and CDR2 SNEGSKA (reference sequence). The CDR3 runs to 13 residues. CDR3 amino acids: CSAWTSGTETQYF. The CDR3 DNA sequence: TGCAGTGCTTGGACTAGCGGGACGGAGACCCAGTACTTC.

This chain connects TRBV29-1 to TRBJ1-5, with D unresolved. Germline CDR1 reads SQVTM; CDR2 reads ANQGSEA. The CDR3 consists of 12 residues. Trimming left V 4 bases short and J 4 bases short, with 8 bases between. Here the CDR3 reads CSVGQSNQPQHF. CDR3 bases: TGCAGCGTTGGGCAGAGTAATCAGCCCCAGCATTTT. Variable domain in full (rest from reference TRBV29-1 and TRBJ1-5): SAVISQKPSRDICQRGTSLTIQCQVDSQVTMMFWYRQQPGQSLTLIATANQGSEATYESGFVIDKFPISRPNLTFSTLTVSNMSPEDSSIYLCSVGQSNQPQHFGDGTRLSIL.

The chain carries TRBV10-3 and TRBJ1-4; no definite D call. In germline, CDR1 is ENHRY, CDR2 SYGVKD. V lost 3 bases, J lost 1 base, and 12 bases lay in between. The CDR3 sequence is 16 residues long. CDR3 sequence (DNA): TGTGCCATCAGTGAAGGAGAAACCCTAACTAATGAAAAACTGTTTTTT. Translation: CAISEGETLTNEKLFF.

This clonotype was counted at least ten times. The chain employs TRBV19 and TRBJ2-6, with unresolved D. V was clipped by 3 bases and J by 0 bases, with 3 bases between them. The CDR3 runs 14 residues. Germline CDR1 is LNHDA and CDR2 is SQIVND (reference sequence). The CDR3 DNA is TGTGCCAGTAGTATTGGCTCTGGGGCCAACGTCCTGACTTTC. Amino acids: CASSIGSGANVLTF.

The chain joins TRBV6-5 to TRBJ2-7; D not certain. Germline values: CDR1 MNHEY, CDR2 SVGAGI. This CDR3 has 16 residues. The V and J ends lost 2 bases and 4 bases respectively, with 18 bases between them. CDR3 in DNA: TGTGCCAGCAGTTACAGGATCCCTATCAGAAAGTACGAGCAGTACTTC. Translation: CASSYRIPIRKYEQYF.

This clonotype has more than one count but fewer than ten. The chain recombines TRBV2 with TRBJ1-1; the D is unclear. Germline V lookup: CDR1 SNHLY, CDR2 FYNNEI. This CDR3 has 12 amino acids. V was pared by 2 bases and J by 10 bases, with 11 bases between. As DNA, the CDR3 is TGTGCCAGCAGTGAAACCTTGTTTACAGCTTTCTTT. This translates into CASSETLFTAFF. Combining the CDR3 with reference TRBV2 and TRBJ1-1 gives the whole variable domain EPEVTQTPSHQVTQMGQEVILRCVPISNHLYFYWYRQILGQKVEFLVSFYNNEISEKSEIFDDQFSVERPDGSNFTLKIRSTKLEDSAMYFCASSETLFTAFFGQGTRLTVV.

CDR3 nucleotide sequence: TGTGCCAGTCGTGAGCAGGGTGTTCGTCAGCCCCAGCATTTT. Translating it yields CASREQGVRQPQHF. The J gene is TRBJ1-5, the V gene TRBV19; D may be TRBD1 (5 bases). Germline V CDR1 and CDR2: LNHDA, SQIVND (reference sequence). V was clipped by 8 bases and J by 6 bases, with 17 bases between them. CDR3 length: 14 amino acids.

V and J are TRBV20-1 and TRBJ1-1; 8 nucleotides agree with TRBD1. Germline V gene sequence: CDR1 DFQATT, CDR2 SNEGSKA (reference sequence). The V segment lost 3 bases and the J segment 1 base; nucleotides outside the gene matches: 10. This CDR3 has 16 residues. The chain's CDR3 is CSASGQGGRGNTEAFF. The CDR3 nucleotides read TGCAGTGCTAGCGGACAGGGAGGTAGAGGGAACACTGAAGCTTTCTTT.

This clonotype was detected many times. CDR3 nucleotides: TGTGCCAGCAGAACCGGGACAGGGGGCAGCATTGGGGAGCTGTTTTTT. As protein: CASRTGTGGSIGELFF. This chain links TRBV28 with TRBJ2-2, with 12 bases lining up with TRBD1. Germline CDR1 MDHEN, CDR2 SYDVKM. The CDR3 is made up of 16 amino acids. V was pared by 6 bases and J by 8 bases, with 10 bases of the junction left unmatched.

The CDR3 sequence is CASRRDRGQDIQYF. CDR3 DNA: TGCGCCAGCAGGCGTGACAGGGGGCAGGACATTCAGTACTTC. The chain is built from TRBV5-1 and TRBJ2-4; 10 nucleotides line up with TRBD1. V was pared by 5 bases and J by 8 bases, with 7 bases of the junction left unmatched. This CDR3 contains 14 residues. Germline V CDR1 and CDR2: SGHRS, YFSETQ.

This clonotype appeared many times. J is TRBJ2-7 and V is TRBV7-2; D may match TRBD1 or TRBD2 (5 bases each). Trimming left V 4 bases short and J 6 bases short, with 13 bases between. The V gene's germline CDR1 is SGHTA and CDR2 FQGNSA. This CDR3 is 13 amino acids long. The CDR3: CASSSGPPSEQYF. CDR3 bases: TGTGCCAGCAGCTCGGGGCCGCCGAGCGAGCAGTACTTC.

Only a few counts were recorded for this clonotype. The chain combines TRBV10-3 with TRBJ2-7; 7 nucleotides align to TRBD1. The CDR3 is 13 amino acids. The J segment lost 7 bases and the V segment lost 4 bases, leaving 7 bases of the junction unmatched. CDR1 and CDR2 (germline): ENHRY, SYGVKD. The CDR3 nucleotides read TGTGCCATCAGTGTGGAAGGGGGCGGTGAGCAGTACTTC. Translation gives CAISVEGGGEQYF.

The chain carries TRBV4-3 and TRBJ2-7, with TRBD1 identical over 10 bases. Trimming at V came to 3 bases and at J to 4 bases, leaving 3 bases not matched to a gene. The germline V gene encodes CDR1 LGHNA and CDR2 YSLEER. CDR3 size: 14 residues. Here the CDR3 DNA reads TGCGCCAGCAGCCAGGGACAGGGGATATACGAGCAGTACTTC. This codes for CASSQGQGIYEQYF.

The chain links TRBV30 to TRBJ1-5; 9 bases align to TRBD1. The germline V gene has CDR1 GTSNPN and CDR2 SVGIG (reference sequence). The CDR3 length is 17 residues. V was pared by 2 bases and J by 1 base, with 9 bases of the junction left unmatched. The CDR3 loop reads CAWSTGTGSGSNQPQHF. CDR3 nucleotide sequence: TGTGCCTGGAGTACCGGGACAGGGAGTGGGAGCAATCAGCCCCAGCATTTT.

J is TRBJ2-2 and V is TRBV6-9; a possible D gene is TRBD1 (5 bases). Germline V CDR1 and CDR2: MNHGY, SVAAGI. The CDR3 is 14 amino acids. V was trimmed by 2 bases and J by 6 bases, leaving 10 bases between them. Written as DNA, the CDR3 is TGTGCCAGCAGTTATACCAGGGTTTCCGGGGAGCTGTTTTTT. Protein sequence: CASSYTRVSGELFF.

V is TRBV28 and J is TRBJ2-2, with 14 bases lining up with TRBD2. CDR3 size: 19 residues. The trim removed 2 bases at V and 4 bases at J, leaving 9 bases unmatched. Germline loops: CDR1 MDHEN, CDR2 SYDVKM. CDR3 in amino acids: CASSLGGTSGRGVTGELFF. CDR3 bases: TGTGCCAGCAGTTTAGGGGGGACTAGCGGGAGAGGTGTCACCGGGGAGCTGTTTTTT.

This clonotype has a count of ten or more. The V gene is TRBV28, the J gene TRBJ1-6; D unresolved. Trimming shortened V by 3 bases and J by 10 bases, and 7 bases separated the two germline ends. Germline V lookup: CDR1 MDHEN, CDR2 SYDVKM. The CDR3 runs 12 residues. The CDR3 region has the DNA TGTGCCAGCAGTTTTCTCGGGTCACCCCTCCACTTT. Translated, it gives CASSFLGSPLHF.

The chain carries TRBV10-3 and TRBJ1-1, with D uncertain. The CDR3 extends over 14 amino acids. V was shortened by 2 bases and J by 0 bases, with 7 bases between the two germline ends. Germline V gene data show CDR1 as ENHRY and CDR2 as SYGVKD. CDR3 coding DNA: TGTGCCATCAGTGAGGTAGGGCTGAACACTGAAGCTTTCTTT. This codes for CAISEVGLNTEAFF.

V and J are TRBV20-1 and TRBJ1-1; maybe TRBD1 (5 bases). Trimming removed 1 base from V and 4 bases from J, with 13 bases in between. The CDR3 sequence is 14 residues long. Germline V gives CDR1 DFQATT, CDR2 SNEGSKA (reference sequence). The CDR3 spells CSARVPGTGTEAFF. In DNA form, the CDR3 reads TGCAGTGCTAGAGTTCCCGGGACCGGCACTGAAGCTTTCTTT.

V is TRBV6-5 and J is TRBJ1-4, with a weak D call TRBD1 (6 bases). Germline V lookup: CDR1 MNHEY, CDR2 SVGAGI. Trimming stripped 2 bases from V and 9 bases from J, with 13 bases between. The CDR3 contains 14 residues. Here the CDR3 DNA reads TGTGCCAGCAGTTACGACAGGAATACGAAAAAACTGTTTTTT. Amino acid sequence: CASSYDRNTKKLFF.